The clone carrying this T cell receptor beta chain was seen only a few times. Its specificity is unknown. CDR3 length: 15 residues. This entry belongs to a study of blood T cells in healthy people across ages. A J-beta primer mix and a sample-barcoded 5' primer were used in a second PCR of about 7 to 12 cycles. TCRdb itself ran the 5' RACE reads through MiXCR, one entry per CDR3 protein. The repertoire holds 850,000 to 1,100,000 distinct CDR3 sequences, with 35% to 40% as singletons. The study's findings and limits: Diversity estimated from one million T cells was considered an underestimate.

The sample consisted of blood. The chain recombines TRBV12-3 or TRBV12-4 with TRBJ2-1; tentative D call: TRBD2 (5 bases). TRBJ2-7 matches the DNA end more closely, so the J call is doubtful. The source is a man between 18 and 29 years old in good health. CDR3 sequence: CASSPSLGKEDEQYF. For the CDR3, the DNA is TGTGCCAGCAGCCCCAGTTTGGGGAAGGAGGACGAGCAGTACTTC.